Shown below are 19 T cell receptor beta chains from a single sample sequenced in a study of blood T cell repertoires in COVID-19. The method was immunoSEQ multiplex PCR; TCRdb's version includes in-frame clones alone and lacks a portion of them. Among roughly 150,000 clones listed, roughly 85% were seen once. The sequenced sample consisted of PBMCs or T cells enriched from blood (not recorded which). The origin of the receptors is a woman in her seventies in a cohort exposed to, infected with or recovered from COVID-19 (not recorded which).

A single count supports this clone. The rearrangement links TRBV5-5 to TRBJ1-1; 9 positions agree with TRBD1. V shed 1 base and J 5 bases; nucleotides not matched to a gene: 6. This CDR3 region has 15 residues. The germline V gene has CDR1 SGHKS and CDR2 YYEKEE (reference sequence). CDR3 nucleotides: TGTGCCAGCAGCTTGATGACAGGGGGAGATACTGAAGCTTTCTTT. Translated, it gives CASSLMTGGDTEAFF.

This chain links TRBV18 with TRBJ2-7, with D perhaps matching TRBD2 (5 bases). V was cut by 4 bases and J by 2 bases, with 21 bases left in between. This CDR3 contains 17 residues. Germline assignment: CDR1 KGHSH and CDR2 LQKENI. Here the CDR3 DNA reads TGTGCCAGCTCACGAGATCCCCTCTTGAGCGGCCCCTACGAGCAGTACTTC. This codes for CASSRDPLLSGPYEQYF.

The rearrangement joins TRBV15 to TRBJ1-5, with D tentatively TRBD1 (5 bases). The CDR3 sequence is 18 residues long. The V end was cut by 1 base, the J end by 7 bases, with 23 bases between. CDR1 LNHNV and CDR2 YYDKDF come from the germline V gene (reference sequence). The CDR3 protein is CATSRGDFYSGGDQPQHF. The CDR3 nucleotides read TGTGCCACCAGCAGAGGTGACTTCTACTCCGGCGGGGACCAGCCCCAGCATTTT.

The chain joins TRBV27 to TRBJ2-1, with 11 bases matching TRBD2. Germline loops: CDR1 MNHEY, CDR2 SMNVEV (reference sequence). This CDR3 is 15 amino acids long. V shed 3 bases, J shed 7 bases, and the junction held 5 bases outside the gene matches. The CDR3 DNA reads TGTGCCAGCAGTTTTTCGGTAGCGGGAGGGAATGAGCAGTTCTTC. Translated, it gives CASSFSVAGGNEQFF.

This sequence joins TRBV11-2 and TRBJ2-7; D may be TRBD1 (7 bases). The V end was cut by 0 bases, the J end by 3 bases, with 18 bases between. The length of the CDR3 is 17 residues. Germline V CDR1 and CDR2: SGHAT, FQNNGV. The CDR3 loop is CASSLERGTAGYYEQYF. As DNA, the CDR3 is TGTGCCAGCAGCTTAGAACGGGGGACAGCCGGATACTACGAGCAGTACTTC.

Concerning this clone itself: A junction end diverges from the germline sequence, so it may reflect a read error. The CDR3: CASSQDVWDRAMNTEAFF. Here the CDR3 DNA reads TGTGCCAGCAGCCAAGATGTATGGGACAGGGCCATGAATACTGAAGCTTTCTTT. The rearrangement links TRBV3-1 (or the pseudogene TRBV3-2) to TRBJ1-1, with 9 bases that match TRBD1. Germline CDR1 LGHDT, CDR2 YNNKEL (reference sequence). The CDR3 loop spans 18 amino acids.

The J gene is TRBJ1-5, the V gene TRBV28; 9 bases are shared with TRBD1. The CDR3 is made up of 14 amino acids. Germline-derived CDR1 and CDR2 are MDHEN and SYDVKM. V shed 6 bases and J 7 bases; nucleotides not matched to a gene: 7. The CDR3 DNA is TGTGCCAGCAGCCGTACAGGGGGCTACCAGCCCCAGCATTTT. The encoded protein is CASSRTGGYQPQHF.

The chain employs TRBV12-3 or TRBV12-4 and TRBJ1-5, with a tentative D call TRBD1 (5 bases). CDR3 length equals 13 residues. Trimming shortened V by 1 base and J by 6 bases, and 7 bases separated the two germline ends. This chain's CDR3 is CASSLGQGQPQHF. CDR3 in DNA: TGTGCCAGCAGTTTAGGGCAGGGTCAGCCCCAGCATTTT.

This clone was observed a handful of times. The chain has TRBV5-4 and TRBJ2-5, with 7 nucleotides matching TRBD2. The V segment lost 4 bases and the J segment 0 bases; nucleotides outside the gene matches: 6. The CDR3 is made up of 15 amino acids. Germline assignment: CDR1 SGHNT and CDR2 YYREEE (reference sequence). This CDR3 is CASSPRRGYQETQYF. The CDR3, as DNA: TGTGCCAGCAGCCCCCGGCGGGGGTACCAAGAGACCCAGTACTTC. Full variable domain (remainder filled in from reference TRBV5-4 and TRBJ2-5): ETGVTQSPTHLIKTRGQQVTLRCSSQSGHNTVSWYQQALGQGPQFIFQYYREEENGRGNFPPRFSGLQFPNYSSELNVNALELDDSALYLCASSPRRGYQETQYFGPGTRLLVL.

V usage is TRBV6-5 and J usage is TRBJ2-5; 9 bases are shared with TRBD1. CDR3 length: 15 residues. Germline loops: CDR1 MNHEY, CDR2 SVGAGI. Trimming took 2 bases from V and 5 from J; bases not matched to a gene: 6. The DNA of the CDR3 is TGTGCCAGCAGTTACCAACAGGGGGCCAGGGAGACCCAGTACTTC. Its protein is CASSYQQGARETQYF.

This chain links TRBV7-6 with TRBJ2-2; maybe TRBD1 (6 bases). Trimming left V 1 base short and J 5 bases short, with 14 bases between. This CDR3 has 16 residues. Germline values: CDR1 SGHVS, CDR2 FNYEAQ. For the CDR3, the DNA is TGTGCCAGCAGCTTAGGTTCAGGGGCAAGGACCGGGGAGCTGTTTTTT. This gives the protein CASSLGSGARTGELFF.

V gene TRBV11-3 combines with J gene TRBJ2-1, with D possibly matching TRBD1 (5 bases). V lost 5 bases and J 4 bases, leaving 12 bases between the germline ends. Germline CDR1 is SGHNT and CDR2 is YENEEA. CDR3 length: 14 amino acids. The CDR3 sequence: CASSPSPGYNEQFF. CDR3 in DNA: TGTGCCAGCAGCCCGAGCCCAGGGTACAATGAGCAGTTCTTC.

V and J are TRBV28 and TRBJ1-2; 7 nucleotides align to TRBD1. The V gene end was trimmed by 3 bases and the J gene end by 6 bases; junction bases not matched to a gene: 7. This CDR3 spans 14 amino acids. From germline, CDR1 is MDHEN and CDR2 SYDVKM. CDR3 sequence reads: CASSFLAGGHGYTF. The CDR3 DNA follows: TGTGCCAGCAGTTTTCTTGCAGGGGGTCATGGCTACACCTTC.

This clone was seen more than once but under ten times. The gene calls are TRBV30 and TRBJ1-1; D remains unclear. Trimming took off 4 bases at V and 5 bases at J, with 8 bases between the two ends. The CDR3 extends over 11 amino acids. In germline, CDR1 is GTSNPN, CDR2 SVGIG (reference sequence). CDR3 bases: TGTGCCTGGAACAAGAATACTGAAGCTTTCTTT. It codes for CAWNKNTEAFF.

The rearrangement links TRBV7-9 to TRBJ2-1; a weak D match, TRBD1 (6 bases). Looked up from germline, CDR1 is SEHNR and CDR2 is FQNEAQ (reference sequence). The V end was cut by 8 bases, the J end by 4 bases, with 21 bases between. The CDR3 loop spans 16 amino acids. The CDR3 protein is CASSLIGRGGYNEQFF. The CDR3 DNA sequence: TGTGCCAGCTCCCTTATTGGCAGGGGCGGTTACAATGAGCAGTTCTTC.

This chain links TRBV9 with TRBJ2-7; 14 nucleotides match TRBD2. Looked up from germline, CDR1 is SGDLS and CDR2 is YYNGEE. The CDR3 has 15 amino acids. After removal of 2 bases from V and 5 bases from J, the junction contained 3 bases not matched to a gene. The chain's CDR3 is CASSVGTSGSDEQYF. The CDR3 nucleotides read TGTGCCAGCAGCGTCGGGACTAGCGGGAGCGACGAGCAGTACTTC.

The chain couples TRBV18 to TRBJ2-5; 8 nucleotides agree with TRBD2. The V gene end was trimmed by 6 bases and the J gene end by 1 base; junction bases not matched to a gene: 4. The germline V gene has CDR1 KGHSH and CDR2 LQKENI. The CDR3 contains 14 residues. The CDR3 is CASSSTSGQETQYF. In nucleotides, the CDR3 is TGTGCCAGCTCGTCCACTAGCGGCCAAGAGACCCAGTACTTC. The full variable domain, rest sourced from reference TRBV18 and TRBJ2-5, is NAGVMQNPRHLVRRRGQEARLRCSPMKGHSHVYWYRQLPEEGLKFMVYLQKENIIDESGMPKERFSAEFPKEGPSILRIQQVVRGDSAAYFCASSSTSGQETQYFGPGTRLLVL.

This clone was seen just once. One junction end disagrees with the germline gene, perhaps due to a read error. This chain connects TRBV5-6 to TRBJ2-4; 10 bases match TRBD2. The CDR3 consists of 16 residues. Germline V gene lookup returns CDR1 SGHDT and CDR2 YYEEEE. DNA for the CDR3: TGTGCCAGCAGCTTGGGGCTAGCGGGAGCCCAAAACATTCAGTACTTC. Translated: CASSLGLAGAQNIQYF.

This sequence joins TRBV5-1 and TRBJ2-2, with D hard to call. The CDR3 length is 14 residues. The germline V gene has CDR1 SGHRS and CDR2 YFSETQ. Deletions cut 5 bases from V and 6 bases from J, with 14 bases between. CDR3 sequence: CASRETLNPGELFF. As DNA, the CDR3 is TGCGCCAGCAGGGAGACCCTTAACCCCGGGGAGCTGTTTTTT.